This is a list of T cell receptor beta chains from one sample in a study of blood T cells in healthy people across ages. TCRdb called the 5' RACE reads again in MiXCR, with one record for every CDR3 protein. The sample lists about 1,500,000 distinct CDR3 sequences; roughly 28% were seen once. Sequenced: blood. These TCRs come from a woman younger than 45 in good health. Each CDR3 is given with its conserved first and last residue. D genes are given only for firm matches. Rows give clone size only sometimes, using once, few, many, or a class for an expanded clone.

J gene,D gene,clone size,V gene,CDR3 length,CDR3 DNA,CDR3 protein
TRBJ2-5,.,.,TRBV7-6,14,TGTGCCAGCAGCATGGCCGGGGGCGGGGAGACCCAGTACTTC,CASSMAGGGETQYF
TRBJ2-7,TRBD1,.,TRBV5-1,16,TGCGCCAGCAGCTCGATTACAGGGGGCGCTGGCTACGAGCAGTACTTC,CASSSITGGAGYEQYF
TRBJ2-1,.,few,TRBV2,18,TGTGCCAGCAGTTCCCTCTGGAGTCCGCGGAGCTCCTACAATGAGCAGTTCTTC,CASSSLWSPRSSYNEQFF
TRBJ2-3,TRBD2,.,TRBV7-9,15,TGTGCCAGCAGCGGCCGGACTAGCGGGGTGGATACGCAGTATTTT,CASSGRTSGVDTQYF
TRBJ1-6,.,many,TRBV5-1,15,TGCGCCAGCAGCCAACAGGGCTCGGATAATTCACCCCTCCACTTT,CASSQQGSDNSPLHF
TRBJ2-7,TRBD1,.,TRBV20-1,16,TGCAGTGCTAGAGGGTGGGATTCGGACAGGTCCCACGAGCAGTACTTC,CSARGWDSDRSHEQYF
TRBJ2-5,.,.,TRBV20-1,13,TGCAGTGCTCCTCTTAACAGGCAAGAGACCCAGTACTTC,CSAPLNRQETQYF
TRBJ2-2,.,.,TRBV24-1,16,TGTGCCACCAGTGATTCCGGGTGGCGCCGGACCGGGGAGCTGTTTTTT,CATSDSGWRRTGELFF
TRBJ2-1,TRBD2,.,TRBV9,16,TGTGCCAGCAGCGTAGCGTTGGCGGGGGGAAACAATGAGCAGTTCTTC,CASSVALAGGNNEQFF
TRBJ2-5,TRBD2,.,TRBV5-5,16,TGTGCCAGCAGAATCGTCGAGCGGGGGCCCCAAGAGACCCAGTACTTC,CASRIVERGPQETQYF
TRBJ1-1,.,.,TRBV13,15,TGTGCCAGCAGCTTCCTACCCCGGACTGGCACTGAAGCTTTCTTT,CASSFLPRTGTEAFF
TRBJ2-3,.,many,TRBV7-2,12,TGTGCCAGCAGCTTAGGGATAGATACGCAGTATTTT,CASSLGIDTQYF
TRBJ2-7,TRBD1,many,TRBV9,13,TGTGCCAGCAGCATGGGACAGGAGGGCGAGCAGTACTTC,CASSMGQEGEQYF
TRBJ2-7,TRBD2,.,TRBV5-1,15,TGCGCCAGCAGCTCGACCGGAGCGGGAGGAGGGGAGCAGTACTTC,CASSSTGAGGGEQYF
TRBJ2-7,.,.,TRBV4-1,17,TGCGCCAGCAGCCAAGATGGGGGCAGGGGAGGGTTCTACGAGCAGTACTTC,CASSQDGGRGGFYEQYF
TRBJ1-2,.,.,TRBV2,15,TGTGCCAGCAGTGAAGCGAGGGGGGGTAGCTATGGCTACACCTTC,CASSEARGGSYGYTF
TRBJ1-2,.,few,TRBV12-3/TRBV12-4,15,TGTGCCAGCAGTTTAACACCAAGAAGCGGGTATGGCTACACCTTC,CASSLTPRSGYGYTF
TRBJ1-1,.,many,TRBV5-1,11,TGCGCCAGCACTGAGAACACTGAAGCTTTCTTT,CASTENTEAFF
TRBJ2-7,.,many,TRBV20-1,13,TGCAGTGTGGCGGGGACCCCCCCCTACGAGCAGTACTTC,CSVAGTPPYEQYF
TRBJ1-2,TRBD1,few,TRBV29-1,12,TGCAGCGTATGGACAGGGAGAAGTGGTTACACCTTC,CSVWTGRSGYTF
TRBJ1-6,.,.,TRBV27,15,TGTGCCAGCAGTCCGGCGGTCAGGGGCAATTCACCCCTCCACTTT,CASSPAVRGNSPLHF
TRBJ2-1,TRBD1,.,TRBV11-3,15,TGTGCCAGCAGCTTAATGGGACAGGGGGCTTATGAGCAGTTCTTC,CASSLMGQGAYEQFF
TRBJ2-3,TRBD1,few,TRBV20-1,15,TGCAGTGCTAGGAGGGGACAGGGGCTTGCAGATACGCAGTATTTT,CSARRGQGLADTQYF
TRBJ1-6,.,.,TRBV4-1,16,TGCGCCAGCAGCTCCCCCGTGAGCTCCTATAATTCACCCCTCCACTTT,CASSSPVSSYNSPLHF
TRBJ2-5,.,few,TRBV2,13,TGTGCCAGCAGTGAAAACTCTCCGGTGGCCCAGTACTTC,CASSENSPVAQYF
TRBJ2-1,TRBD2,.,TRBV6-1,14,TGTGCCAGCAGTGGATCTAGCGGGACGGTAGAGCAGTTCTTC,CASSGSSGTVEQFF
TRBJ2-4,TRBD2,few,TRBV6-5,19,TGTGCCAGCAGTTACTCGAGTCCGGGATCGGGGGGAGCCAAAAACATTCAGTACTTC,CASSYSSPGSGGAKNIQYF
TRBJ2-1,TRBD2,once,TRBV4-1,17,TGCGCCAGCAGCCACGGACTAGCGGGAGGGCCTTACAATGAGCAGTTCTTC,CASSHGLAGGPYNEQFF
TRBJ1-1,.,few,TRBV7-9,15,TGTGCCAGCAGCTTACAAGGACAGCTTAACACTGAAGCTTTCTTT,CASSLQGQLNTEAFF
TRBJ2-7,.,many,TRBV28,15,TGTGCCAGCAGTTCTCCTACTTTCAGGTCCTACGAGCAGTACTTC,CASSSPTFRSYEQYF
TRBJ2-7,TRBD1,.,TRBV5-1,16,TGCGCCAGCAGCGCAACTACGACAGGGTTCGCCTACGAGCAGTACTTC,CASSATTTGFAYEQYF
TRBJ2-7,TRBD1,.,TRBV9,15,TGTGCCAGCAGCCTTACAGGGGGCGGGTGGTACGAGCAGTACTTC,CASSLTGGGWYEQYF
TRBJ2-2,.,.,TRBV12-3/TRBV12-4,13,TGTGCCAGCAGTTCGGACGGGGTCGGGGAGCTGTTTTTT,CASSSDGVGELFF
TRBJ2-7,.,.,TRBV7-6,16,TGTGCCAGCCCCACTCGGCGGGACCCAACTTCCTACGAGCAGTACTTC,CASPTRRDPTSYEQYF
TRBJ2-2,.,few,TRBV15,15,TGTGCCACCAGCAGAGTTCCAAGGCGCTCCGGGGAGCTGTTTTTT,CATSRVPRRSGELFF
TRBJ2-1,.,.,TRBV20-1,14,TGCAGTGCTAGAGCGGCCAGGGTGGGGGAGACCCAGTTCTTC,CSARAARVGETQFF
TRBJ2-3,TRBD1,many,TRBV5-1,15,TGCGCCAGCAGCTTTACAGGGGGGAGTACAGATACGCAGTATTTT,CASSFTGGSTDTQYF
TRBJ1-1,.,.,TRBV20-1,15,TGCAGTGCTAGAGCCCCCTATGGAGGGAACACTGAAGCTTTCTTT,CSARAPYGGNTEAFF
TRBJ1-2,TRBD1,many,TRBV7-2,14,TGTGCCAGCAGTAGGGACAGGGGAGACTATGGCTACACCTTC,CASSRDRGDYGYTF
TRBJ1-2,.,few,TRBV5-1,14,TGCGCCAGCAGGATCGACTATGATGCTTATGGCTACACCTTC,CASRIDYDAYGYTF
TRBJ2-2,.,.,TRBV12-3/TRBV12-4,12,TGTGCCAGCTTTCTTAACACCGGGGAGCTGTTTTTT,CASFLNTGELFF
TRBJ2-1,.,many,TRBV5-6,15,TGTGCCAGCAGCGTTACAGGCTATATCGACAATGAGCAGTTCTTC,CASSVTGYIDNEQFF
TRBJ1-1,.,.,TRBV29-1,14,TGCAGCGCTCGGCGGACAGATCTGAACACTGAAGCTTTCTTT,CSARRTDLNTEAFF
TRBJ2-1,TRBD2,.,TRBV3-1,17,TGTGCCAGCAGCCAAATAGTAGGGCGGGGGGGCTGTTATGAGCAGTTCTTC,CASSQIVGRGGCYEQFF
TRBJ2-5,.,many,TRBV7-2,16,TGTGCCAGCAGCTTAGGGAGGGGCGGGGCTAAAGAGACCCAGTACTTC,CASSLGRGGAKETQYF
TRBJ2-1,TRBD1,few,TRBV7-9,14,TGTGCCAGCAGCGTCCGGGACAGGTACAATGAGCAGTTCTTC,CASSVRDRYNEQFF
TRBJ1-2,TRBD1,.,TRBV10-2,15,TGCGCCAGCAGTGAGGAGAGGGACAGGGACTATGGCTACACCTTC,CASSEERDRDYGYTF
TRBJ2-5,.,.,TRBV7-8,17,TGTGCCAGCAGCTTAATCCATTCAGAATCGCTACAGGAGACCCAGTACTTC,CASSLIHSESLQETQYF
TRBJ2-3,TRBD1,.,TRBV3-1,15,TGTGCCAGCAGCCACAGACAGGGGGGGGCAGATACGCAGTATTTT,CASSHRQGGADTQYF
TRBJ1-2,.,.,TRBV5-6,12,TGTGCCAGCTCGTGGGGGGGGCAAGGCTACACCTTC,CASSWGGQGYTF
TRBJ2-5,TRBD1,many,TRBV6-5,12,TGTGCCACGACAGGGTACCAAGAGACCCAGTACTTC,CATTGYQETQYF
TRBJ1-2,TRBD1,many,TRBV6-5,17,TGTGCCAGCAGTTACTCGGAGACTAGGGGGCTTCACTATGGCTACACCTTC,CASSYSETRGLHYGYTF
TRBJ2-7,TRBD1,.,TRBV27,17,TGTGCCAGCAGTTTAACTTCACTGAGGACAGGGACCAACGAGCAGTACTTC,CASSLTSLRTGTNEQYF
TRBJ1-3,.,.,TRBV4-1,15,TGCGCCAGCAGCACCACACCGAGCTCTGGAAACACCATATATTTT,CASSTTPSSGNTIYF